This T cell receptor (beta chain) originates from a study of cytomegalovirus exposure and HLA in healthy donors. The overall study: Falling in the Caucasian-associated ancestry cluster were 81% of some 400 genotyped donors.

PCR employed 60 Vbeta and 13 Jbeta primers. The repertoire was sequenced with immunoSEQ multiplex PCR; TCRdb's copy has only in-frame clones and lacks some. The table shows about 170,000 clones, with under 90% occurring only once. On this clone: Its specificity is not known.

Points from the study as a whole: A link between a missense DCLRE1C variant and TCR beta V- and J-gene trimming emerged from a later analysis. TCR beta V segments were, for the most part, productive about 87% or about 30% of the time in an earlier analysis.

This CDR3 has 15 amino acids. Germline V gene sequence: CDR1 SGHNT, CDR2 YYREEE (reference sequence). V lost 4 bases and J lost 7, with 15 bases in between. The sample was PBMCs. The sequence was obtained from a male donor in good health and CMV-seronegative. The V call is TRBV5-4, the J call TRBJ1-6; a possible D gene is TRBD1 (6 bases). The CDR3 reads CASSPVQGENSPLHF. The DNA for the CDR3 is TGTGCCAGCAGCCCGGTACAGGGTGAAAATTCACCCCTCCACTTT. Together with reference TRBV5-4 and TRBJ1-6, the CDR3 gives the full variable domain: ETGVTQSPTHLIKTRGQQVTLRCSSQSGHNTVSWYQQALGQGPQFIFQYYREEENGRGNFPPRFSGLQFPNYSSELNVNALELDDSALYLCASSPVQGENSPLHFGNGTRLTVT.